Below, 15 T cell receptor beta chains from the same sample are listed, as sequenced in a study of blood T cells in healthy people across ages (dated by TCRdb to about 2015). The protocol used for the library was 5' RACE. The data were produced on an Illumina HiSeq 2500. A second about 7 to 12 cycle PCR used a sample-barcoded 5' primer and a J-beta primer mix. The public reads were quality trimmed at Q25 with fastp and then assembled into clones with MiXCR by TCRdb, keeping productive beta chains. Each entry is one CDR3 protein sequence, shown with its most common DNA and genes. Across this sample there are roughly 1,100,000 distinct CDR3 sequences, with less than 25% seen only once. Jointly, the top ten make up around 0.75% of the sample. Separately, the same data were catalogued under a study of T cells of mothers and their children.

Input material: blood. These receptors were obtained from a girl aged 2 to 10 in good health.

This clonotype was seen only a few times. The rearrangement uses TRBV6-2 or TRBV6-3 and TRBJ2-5; D call uncertain. V was trimmed by 0 bases and J by 5 bases, leaving 19 bases between them. Germline CDR1 and CDR2: MNHEY and SVGEGT. The CDR3 is 17 amino acids. CDR3 in DNA: TGTGCCAGCAGTTACTCCTCGACCCGGGCAAATAGGGAGACCCAGTACTTC. Its protein product is CASSYSSTRANRETQYF.

This sequence joins TRBV28 and TRBJ2-7; tentatively, D is TRBD1 or TRBD2 (6 bases each). CDR3 length: 15 residues. With 3 bases removed from V and 3 bases from J, the gap between germline ends came to 15 bases. Germline V lookup: CDR1 MDHEN, CDR2 SYDVKM. The CDR3, as DNA: TGTGCCAGCAGTTTTACAGGGACTTTTGGCTACGAGCAGTACTTC. It yields the protein CASSFTGTFGYEQYF.

This chain joins TRBV20-1 and TRBJ1-5; unclear D gene. Germline V gives CDR1 DFQATT, CDR2 SNEGSKA (reference sequence). V lost 6 bases, J lost 3 bases, and 15 bases lay in between. The CDR3 runs 14 residues. The CDR3: CSAPRKGSNQPQHF. The CDR3 DNA reads TGCAGTGCCCCCCGAAAGGGCTCCAATCAGCCCCAGCATTTT.

The V and J genes are TRBV6-1 and TRBJ1-5; TRBD1 is a possible D gene (5 bases). Germline V gene data show CDR1 as MNHNS and CDR2 as SASEGT. The ends were cut back, 4 bases at V and 3 bases at J, with 10 bases in the middle. The CDR3 length is 14 residues. Here the CDR3 DNA reads TGTGCCAGCAGTGCGGGCAGGGTCAATCAGCCCCAGCATTTT. Encoded protein: CASSAGRVNQPQHF.

This clonotype was seen a handful of times. This chain joins TRBV27 and TRBJ2-3; 11 bases line up with TRBD2. This CDR3 is 11 amino acids long. CDR1 and CDR2 (germline): MNHEY, SMNVEV (reference sequence). CDR3 DNA sequence: TGTGTCAGGACTAGCGGGGATACGCAGTATTTT. Translated: CVRTSGDTQYF.

The rearrangement uses TRBV19 and TRBJ1-5; D is undetermined. V was shortened by 5 bases and J by 7 bases, with 15 bases between the two germline ends. Germline values: CDR1 LNHDA, CDR2 SQIVND (reference sequence). The CDR3 length is 14 residues. Written as DNA, the CDR3 is TGTGCCAGTAGTGTCGAGATTATAACACAGCCCCAGCATTTT. It yields the protein CASSVEIITQPQHF.

This clonotype appeared a few times. This chain links TRBV6-5 with TRBJ2-5; D is tentatively TRBD1 or TRBD2 (5 bases each). TRBJ2-7 matches the DNA end more closely, so the J call is doubtful. This CDR3 comprises 14 residues. Germline CDR1 and CDR2: MNHEY and SVGAGI. The CDR3 loop reads CASSYFRDENEQYF. The CDR3 DNA reads TGTGCCAGCAGTTACTTTCGGGACGAAAACGAGCAGTACTTC.

In this sample, this clonotype turned up a few times. The chain has TRBV10-2 and TRBJ2-5; 14 bases fit TRBD2. TRBJ2-7 explains the end of the DNA better; the J call may be wrong. The CDR3 consists of 14 residues. CDR1 and CDR2 (germline): WSHSY, SAAADI. CDR3 amino acids: CASTGLAGGYEQYF. The CDR3 DNA is TGCGCCAGCACTGGACTAGCGGGAGGTTACGAGCAGTACTTC.

This clonotype has only a few counts. This chain joins TRBV5-1 and TRBJ2-4, with a tentative D call TRBD1 (5 bases). Germline V CDR1 and CDR2: SGHRS, YFSETQ. V lost 0 bases, J lost 6 bases, and 16 bases lay in between. The CDR3 is 16 amino acids. As DNA, the CDR3 is TGCGCCAGCAGCTTGGGGATATCCGTTAGGGGAAACATTCAGTACTTC. Translating it yields CASSLGISVRGNIQYF. The whole variable domain, filled in from reference TRBV5-1 and TRBJ2-4, reads KAGVTQTPRYLIKTRGQQVTLSCSPISGHRSVSWYQQTPGQGLQFLFEYFSETQRNKGNFPGRFSGRQFSNSRSEMNVSTLELGDSALYLCASSLGISVRGNIQYFGAGTRLSVL.

This chain joins TRBV5-6 and TRBJ1-1; D unclear. CDR3 length: 17 amino acids. CDR1 SGHDT and CDR2 YYEEEE come from the germline V gene. V was pared by 2 bases and J by 2 bases, with 19 bases between. This CDR3 is CASSFLTVAIINTEAFF. The CDR3 nucleotides are TGTGCCAGCAGCTTCTTAACAGTCGCGATTATCAACACTGAAGCTTTCTTT.

This chain links TRBV2 with TRBJ2-1; 7 bases are shared with TRBD1. After removal of 7 bases from V and 0 bases from J, the junction contained 6 bases not matched to a gene. CDR1 and CDR2 from the germline V gene are SNHLY and FYNNEI. CDR3 length equals 15 residues. The CDR3 DNA reads as TGTGCCAGCATACCACGGGACAGCTCCTACAATGAGCAGTTCTTC. This translates into CASIPRDSSYNEQFF.

In its sample, this clonotype was seen a few times. The rearrangement joins TRBV20-1 to TRBJ1-2; TRBD1 might be the D (6 bases). Trimming removed 3 bases from V and 4 bases from J, with 18 bases in between. CDR3 length: 15 amino acids. The V gene's germline CDR1 is DFQATT and CDR2 SNEGSKA (reference sequence). The CDR3 loop reads CSARFYLTGVYGYTF. CDR3 in DNA: TGCAGTGCTAGGTTTTACTTGACAGGAGTCTATGGCTACACCTTC.

The rearrangement links TRBV25-1 to TRBJ2-5; TRBD1 agrees at 7 bases. CDR3 length: 15 residues. The germline V gene has CDR1 MGHDK and CDR2 SYGVNS. Trimming cost V 1 base and J 1 base; bases outside gene matches: 3. In DNA, the CDR3 is TGTGCCAGCAGTGAATTGGGGACAGCCCAAGAGACCCAGTACTTC. Its translation: CASSELGTAQETQYF.

V usage is TRBV27 and J usage is TRBJ2-7, with D perhaps matching TRBD1 or TRBD2 (5 bases each). TRBJ2-5 explains the end of the DNA better; the J call may be wrong. The CDR3 has 15 amino acids. CDR1 is MNHEY and CDR2 is SMNVEV in the germline V gene (reference sequence). CDR3 DNA sequence: TGTGCCAGCAGTTTATCTCCGGGACCCCCGGAGACCCAGTACTTC. Its translation is CASSLSPGPPETQYF.

The gene calls are TRBV6-1 and TRBJ1-1; D is uncertain. Deletions cut 3 bases from V and 7 bases from J, with 3 bases between. The CDR3 has 10 amino acids. The germline CDR1 and CDR2 sequences are MNHNS and SASEGT. The CDR3 here is CASSENEAFF. The DNA for the CDR3 is TGTGCCAGCAGTGAGAATGAAGCTTTCTTT.